Below are 30 T cell receptor beta chains sequenced from a single sample in a study of preoperative IRX-2 immunotherapy in early breast cancer. Treatment specified: preoperative locoregional IRX-2 cytokine immunotherapy. Profiled with immunoSEQ multiplex PCR; TCRdb holds only in-frame clones, not every one. The table has tens of thousands of clones, roughly four fifths seen once. Sequenced here: lymph node tissue, sampled after IRX-2 immunotherapy. The source of these receptors is a human donor with breast cancer.

This chain connects TRBV6-8 to TRBJ2-2, with TRBD1 matching over 7 bases. CDR1 is MNHGY, CDR2 SAAAGT, per germline. The CDR3 runs to 15 residues. The trim removed 6 bases at V and 4 bases at J, leaving 8 bases unmatched. The CDR3, as DNA: TGTGCCAGCAGACACAACAGGGGACGCACCGGGGAGCTGTTTTTT. As protein: CASRHNRGRTGELFF.

This chain joins TRBV5-1 and TRBJ1-1; D might be TRBD1 (6 bases). Germline loops: CDR1 SGHRS, CDR2 YFSETQ. This CDR3 has 14 residues. V shed 9 bases and J shed 0 bases, with 15 bases lying between them. In DNA, the CDR3 is TGCGCCACCAAACTGGACAGCATGAACACTGAAGCTTTCTTT. Translation: CATKLDSMNTEAFF.

The chain joins TRBV5-1 to TRBJ2-1; TRBD2 aligns across 12 bases. Germline CDR1 reads SGHRS; CDR2 reads YFSETQ. V lost 4 bases and J lost 5; bases outside the gene matches: 4. The CDR3 length is 15 residues. CDR3 in amino acids: CASSPRTSGDNEQFF. The DNA of the CDR3 is TGCGCCAGCAGCCCCAGGACTAGCGGGGACAATGAGCAGTTCTTC.

The V and J genes are TRBV10-2 and TRBJ2-7; maybe TRBD1 (6 bases). The germline V gene has CDR1 WSHSY and CDR2 SAAADI. V was pared by 4 bases and J by 3 bases, with 13 bases between. This CDR3 is built from 14 residues. The DNA for the CDR3 is TGCGCCAGCAGTGTAACCAGGGGAAGCTACGAGCAGTACTTC. Its protein is CASSVTRGSYEQYF.

This clone was detected once. The chain recombines TRBV28 with TRBJ1-6; D is unresolved. The V gene's germline CDR1 is MDHEN and CDR2 SYDVKM. V was cut by 3 bases and J by 9 bases, with 15 bases left in between. The CDR3 consists of 15 residues. CDR3 coding DNA: TGTGCCAGCAGTTTGATCTGGACGGCGGGTTCACCCCTCCACTTT. Encoded protein: CASSLIWTAGSPLHF.

Only one count was recorded for this clone. The chain joins TRBV9 to TRBJ1-2, with TRBD1 matching over 7 bases. The V segment lost 5 bases and the J segment 3 bases; nucleotides outside the gene matches: 10. This CDR3 is built from 15 residues. Germline assignment: CDR1 SGDLS and CDR2 YYNGEE. CDR3 protein: CASRVINRGDYGYTF. CDR3 nucleotide sequence: TGTGCCAGCAGGGTAATAAACAGGGGAGACTATGGCTACACCTTC.

The rearrangement joins TRBV30 to TRBJ1-5; D is perhaps TRBD1 (5 bases). Trimming removed 4 bases at V and 3 bases at J, with 10 bases between. The CDR3 is 13 residues long. CDR1 and CDR2 (germline): GTSNPN, SVGIG (reference sequence). In nucleotides, the CDR3 is TGTGCCTGGAAAGGGGCCCCCAATCAGCCCCAGCATTTT. Translated: CAWKGAPNQPQHF.

The V call is TRBV7-7, the J call TRBJ1-3, with 7 bases matching TRBD1. The CDR3 is 15 residues long. Germline CDR1 and CDR2: SSHAT and FNYEAQ (reference sequence). Trimming removed 1 base from V and 2 bases from J; junction bases left unmatched: 2. CDR3 protein: CASSLGGTAGNTIYF. CDR3 sequence (DNA): TGTGCCAGCAGCTTAGGGGGGACAGCTGGAAACACCATATATTTT.

This chain connects TRBV6-8 to TRBJ1-5; a weak D match, TRBD1 (6 bases). V was pared by 6 bases and J by 2 bases, with 20 bases between. Germline V gives CDR1 MNHGY, CDR2 SAAAGT. The CDR3 is 17 amino acids. The CDR3 region has the DNA TGTGCCAGCAGGGACACAGGGCACAAGATCGGCAATCAGCCCCAGCATTTT. Its translation is CASRDTGHKIGNQPQHF.

The gene calls are TRBV18 and TRBJ1-5; 7 positions agree with TRBD1. The CDR3 has 16 residues. The germline V gene encodes CDR1 KGHSH and CDR2 LQKENI. The V segment lost 4 bases and the J segment 5 bases; nucleotides outside the gene matches: 11. The CDR3 spells CASSLNPPGQYQPQHF. The CDR3 DNA reads TGTGCCAGCTCACTCAATCCTCCGGGACAGTATCAGCCCCAGCATTTT.

For the CDR3, the DNA is TGTGCCAGCTCATACACAGGTTACGGCAATCAGCCCCAGCATTTT. The encoded protein is CASSYTGYGNQPQHF. The chain is built from TRBV18 and TRBJ1-5; D might be TRBD1 (5 bases). Trimming pared 5 bases from V and 2 bases from J, leaving 13 bases between. The CDR3 spans 15 residues. CDR1 and CDR2 from the germline V gene are KGHSH and LQKENI. Complete variable domain (other parts from reference TRBV18 and TRBJ1-5): NAGVMQNPRHLVRRRGQEARLRCSPMKGHSHVYWYRQLPEEGLKFMVYLQKENIIDESGMPKERFSAEFPKEGPSILRIQQVVRGDSAAYFCASSYTGYGNQPQHFGDGTRLSIL.

The chain uses TRBV30 and TRBJ2-1; D perhaps matches TRBD2 (5 bases). Per the germline V gene, CDR1 is GTSNPN and CDR2 is SVGIG (reference sequence). Trimming took off 2 bases at V and 6 bases at J, with 14 bases between the two ends. The CDR3 is 14 amino acids. The DNA of the CDR3 is TGTGCCTGGAGTAAGCGAGCTCGGGGCAATGAGCAGTTCTTC. It is translated as CAWSKRARGNEQFF.

The genes are TRBV19 and TRBJ1-3, with D maybe TRBD1 (5 bases). This CDR3 contains 16 residues. CDR1 is LNHDA and CDR2 is SQIVND in the germline V gene (reference sequence). Between the trimmed V and J ends, which lost 3 bases and 0 bases, there was a span of 12 bases. The CDR3 reads CASSMETGFSGNTIYF. The DNA for the CDR3 is TGTGCCAGTAGTATGGAAACAGGCTTCTCTGGAAACACCATATATTTT.

This rearrangement joins TRBV28 to TRBJ1-3; maybe TRBD1 (5 bases). Trimming left V 5 bases short and J 4 bases short, with 15 bases between. Germline CDR1 reads MDHEN; CDR2 reads SYDVKM. The length of the CDR3 is 15 residues. CDR3 nucleotide sequence: TGTGCCAGCAGTCCCCCGACGGGGACGGGAAACACCATATATTTT. This translates into CASSPPTGTGNTIYF.

The chain combines TRBV6-8 with TRBJ2-1; TRBD1 agrees at 7 bases. Germline CDR1 MNHGY, CDR2 SAAAGT. CDR3 length: 14 residues. Trimming cost V 5 bases and J 2 bases; bases outside gene matches: 3. CDR3 bases: TGTGCCAGCAGTAAGACAGGGACCTACAATGAGCAGTTCTTC. This sequence encodes CASSKTGTYNEQFF.

The chain employs TRBV12-5 and TRBJ2-2, with D possibly TRBD1 on 5 matching bases. This CDR3 comprises 14 residues. V was cut by 3 bases and J by 7 bases, with 12 bases left in between. CDR1 is LGHNT, CDR2 FRNRAP, per germline. This chain's CDR3 is CASGLGQGGGELFF. CDR3 nucleotides: TGTGCTAGTGGTTTAGGTCAGGGCGGCGGGGAGCTGTTTTTT.

This chain connects TRBV18 to TRBJ1-1; 7 positions match TRBD1. The CDR3 spans 18 residues. V trimming: 0 bases; J trimming: 3 bases; junction bases outside the gene matches: 13. In germline, CDR1 is KGHSH, CDR2 LQKENI. The CDR3 reads CASSPPSLGRTGDTEAFF. Written as DNA, the CDR3 is TGTGCCAGCTCACCACCGTCACTGGGGAGGACAGGCGACACTGAAGCTTTCTTT.

The J gene is TRBJ1-5, the V gene TRBV30; D is perhaps TRBD1 (6 bases). Germline CDR1 GTSNPN, CDR2 SVGIG (reference sequence). The CDR3 is made up of 13 amino acids. The V gene lost 3 bases and the J gene lost 4 bases, with 10 bases spanning the gap. The DNA of the CDR3 is TGTGCCTGGAGCCTACAGGGAAATCAGCCCCAGCATTTT. Amino acid sequence: CAWSLQGNQPQHF.

This clone was observed a single time. CDR3 in amino acids: CAWSYGTRVEKLFF. CDR3 bases: TGTGCCTGGAGTTACGGGACTCGAGTTGAAAAACTGTTTTTT. The V call is TRBV30, the J call TRBJ1-4, with TRBD1 as a possible D gene (5 bases). CDR1 and CDR2 (germline): GTSNPN, SVGIG (reference sequence). The CDR3 extends over 14 amino acids. Trimming shortened V by 2 bases and J by 7 bases, and 14 bases separated the two germline ends.

The chain is built from TRBV19 and TRBJ2-3, with TRBD2 matching over 9 bases. The CDR3 runs to 19 residues. J was trimmed by 3 bases and V by 0 bases; bases with no gene match: 13. Germline CDR1 reads LNHDA; CDR2 reads SQIVND (reference sequence). In DNA form, the CDR3 reads TGTGCCAGTAGTATAGAGGGAGTGATTAGCGGGGGCATGACAGATACGCAGTATTTT. Translating gives CASSIEGVISGGMTDTQYF.

The chain employs TRBV28 and TRBJ1-1; D is unresolved. Germline-derived CDR1 and CDR2 are MDHEN and SYDVKM. The CDR3 totals 15 residues. Trimming left V 1 base short and J 0 bases short, with 9 bases between. CDR3 in amino acids: CASSLFASMNTEAFF. Here the CDR3 DNA reads TGTGCCAGCAGTTTATTTGCCAGCATGAACACTGAAGCTTTCTTT.

This clone came up once. The chain uses TRBV30 and TRBJ2-1; D is undetermined. The CDR3 covers 12 residues. CDR1 and CDR2 from the germline V gene are GTSNPN and SVGIG (reference sequence). The germline V and J ends were trimmed by 4 bases and 9 bases, with 13 bases remaining between them. Here the CDR3 reads CAWKMVGGEQFF. The CDR3 DNA reads TGTGCCTGGAAAATGGTGGGCGGTGAGCAGTTCTTC.

The chain uses TRBV6-7 and TRBJ1-3; D is unclear. TRBV6-7 is noted as an ORF with a role that remains uncertain. The CDR3 runs 11 residues. The ends were cut back, 7 bases at V and 4 bases at J, with 5 bases in the middle. This chain's CDR3 is CASTRGNTIYF. In nucleotides, the CDR3 is TGTGCCAGCACGCGGGGAAACACCATATATTTT.

The chain is built from TRBV6-8 and TRBJ1-2; D unclear. Germline V gene lookup returns CDR1 MNHGY and CDR2 SAAAGT. V lost 7 bases to trimming and J lost 0 bases, with 15 bases between them. This CDR3 is 15 amino acids long. The CDR3 spells CASTQVGRANYGYTF. CDR3 in DNA: TGTGCCAGCACCCAGGTCGGCAGAGCTAACTATGGCTACACCTTC.

The chain is built from TRBV14 and TRBJ2-7, with D maybe TRBD1 (5 bases). Germline V gene data show CDR1 as SGHDN and CDR2 as FVKESK. The CDR3 sequence is 15 residues long. Trimming pared 5 bases from V and 7 bases from J, leaving 21 bases between. CDR3 amino acids: CASSTQSSGLGEQYF. CDR3 nucleotide sequence: TGTGCCAGCAGCACCCAAAGCTCAGGGTTGGGGGAGCAGTACTTC.

J is TRBJ1-6 and V is TRBV10-2; no definite D call. Germline CDR1 is WSHSY and CDR2 is SAAADI. The length of the CDR3 is 15 residues. V was trimmed by 1 base and J by 6 bases, leaving 10 bases between them. The CDR3 DNA is TGCGCCAGCAGTGAGTTCGGACTTAGTAATTCACCCCTCCACTTT. Translated: CASSEFGLSNSPLHF.

This clone occurred a few times. The gene calls are TRBV11-3 and TRBJ1-3; D might be TRBD1 (5 bases). The CDR3 covers 17 residues. Germline V gene lookup returns CDR1 SGHNT and CDR2 YENEEA. V was shortened by 5 bases and J by 0 bases, with 17 bases between the two germline ends. CDR3 region: CASSNPPGAFSGNTIYF. The CDR3 DNA reads as TGTGCCAGCAGCAACCCTCCCGGGGCTTTCTCTGGAAACACCATATATTTT. The whole variable domain, remainder taken from reference TRBV11-3 and TRBJ1-3, is EAGVVQSPRYKIIEKKQPVAFWCNPISGHNTLYWYLQNLGQGPELLIRYENEEAVDDSQLPKDRFSAERLKGVDSTLKIQPAELGDSAVYLCASSNPPGAFSGNTIYFGEGSWLTVV.

The chain has TRBV28 and TRBJ2-1, with TRBD2 as a possible D gene (5 bases). The CDR3 spans 14 residues. The germline V and J ends were trimmed by 6 bases and 7 bases, with 16 bases remaining between them. Germline V gene data show CDR1 as MDHEN and CDR2 as SYDVKM. The CDR3 nucleotides are TGTGCCAGCAGCTTCACTGGCACGGGGAATGAGCAGTTCTTC. It is translated as CASSFTGTGNEQFF.

V is TRBV5-1 and J is TRBJ1-1; 9 nucleotides line up with TRBD1. The CDR3 has 15 amino acids. V was pared by 4 bases and J by 5 bases, with 9 bases of the junction left unmatched. Germline loops: CDR1 SGHRS, CDR2 YFSETQ. The CDR3 region has the DNA TGCGCCAGCAGCCCGGGACAGGGAACGTGGACTGAAGCTTTCTTT. This codes for CASSPGQGTWTEAFF. Drawing the rest from reference TRBV5-1 and TRBJ1-1, the complete variable domain is KAGVTQTPRYLIKTRGQQVTLSCSPISGHRSVSWYQQTPGQGLQFLFEYFSETQRNKGNFPGRFSGRQFSNSRSEMNVSTLELGDSALYLCASSPGQGTWTEAFFGQGTRLTVV.

The V call is TRBV23-1, the J call TRBJ1-3, with D unclear. TRBV23-1 is an ORF for which the function is uncertain. Trimming removed 7 bases from V and 0 bases from J, with 10 bases in between. The CDR3 contains 14 residues. The CDR3 bases are TGCGCCAGCACCCTGTTCGGCTCTGGAAACACCATATATTTT. It yields the protein CASTLFGSGNTIYF.